A selection of T cell receptor beta chains follows, all from one sample in a study of T cell responses to AZD1222 COVID-19 vaccine. TCRdb's table, derived via immunoSEQ multiplex PCR, lists solely in-frame clones and lacks some. The sample has about 150,000 clones, more than 75% seen once; the top ten hold roughly 4.3%. The sequences come from peripheral blood, collected on day 0 of AZD1222 vaccination. Source of these receptors: an adult in good health. Both conserved end residues are part of each CDR3. A D gene is named only where the DNA matches it firmly. Not every row has a clone size; where given, it reads once, few, many or a size class.

TRBV4-2	TRBD2	few	17	TRBJ2-7	CASSQDGRRGGHNEQYF	TGTGCCAGCAGCCAAGATGGAAGGCGGGGGGGCCATAACGAGCAGTACTTC
TRBV5-5	.	.	14	TRBJ1-1	CASSLQGGATEAFF	TGTGCCAGCAGCTTACAGGGAGGCGCCACTGAAGCTTTCTTT
TRBV30	.	.	12	TRBJ1-4	CAWSVGPEKLFF	TGTGCCTGGAGTGTCGGCCCCGAAAAACTGTTTTTT
TRBV27	TRBD1	.	15	TRBJ1-5	CASSRSGGYNQPQHF	TGTGCCAGCAGCCGATCAGGGGGCTATAATCAGCCCCAGCATTTT
TRBV5-8	.	.	12	TRBJ1-1	CASIRRNTEAFF	TGTGCCAGCATCCGGAGGAACACTGAAGCTTTCTTT
TRBV5-1	.	few	14	TRBJ1-3	CASSLAGVGNTIYF	TGCGCCAGCAGCTTGGCAGGGGTCGGAAACACCATATATTTT
TRBV5-6	TRBD1	.	14	TRBJ2-7	CASSSPGQGHEQYF	TGTGCCAGCAGCTCACCGGGACAGGGCCACGAGCAGTACTTC
TRBV28	TRBD1	.	13	TRBJ1-2	CASSLSTGDGYTF	TGTGCCAGCAGTTTAAGTACAGGGGACGGCTACACCTTC
TRBV28	TRBD1	.	14	TRBJ2-7	CASRLTGGGYEQYF	TGTGCCAGCAGGTTGACAGGGGGCGGGTACGAGCAGTACTTC
TRBV15	.	few	15	TRBJ1-5	CATSRSGYSNQPQHF	TGTGCCACCAGCCGTTCGGGGTATAGCAATCAGCCCCAGCATTTT
TRBV7-2	.	.	17	TRBJ2-4	CASSPSTGKIAKNIQYF	TGTGCCAGCAGCCCAAGTACAGGGAAAATAGCCAAAAACATTCAGTACTTC
TRBV28	.	.	15	TRBJ1-2	CASSSGSSANYGYTF	TGTGCCAGCAGCTCCGGGTCGTCAGCTAACTATGGCTACACCTTC
TRBV7-6	.	once	16	TRBJ1-2	CASSFSNSVAPYGYTF	TGTGCCAGCAGCTTTTCAAACTCAGTTGCCCCTTATGGCTACACCTTC
TRBV11-2	TRBD1	.	13	TRBJ2-3	CATGQGRADTQYF	TGTGCCACGGGACAGGGGAGAGCAGATACGCAGTATTTT
TRBV5-1	.	once	13	TRBJ1-2	CASSIDINYGYTF	TGCGCCAGCAGTATCGATATCAACTATGGCTACACCTTC
TRBV24-1	.	few	20	TRBJ1-5	CATSDLEGRQGKVRNQPQHF	TGTGCCACCAGTGATTTGGAGGGTCGGCAGGGGAAGGTCAGGAACCAGCCCCAGCATTTT
TRBV29-1	.	.	11	TRBJ2-5	CSDRTEETQYF	TGCAGCGATAGGACAGAAGAGACCCAGTACTTC
TRBV7-9	.	.	12	TRBJ1-5	CASSLGPQPQHF	TGTGCCAGCAGCCTGGGACCTCAGCCCCAGCATTTT
TRBV7-9	TRBD1	.	14	TRBJ2-2	CASSRDSNTGELFF	TGTGCCAGCAGCCGGGACAGCAACACCGGGGAGCTGTTTTTT
TRBV5-1	.	once	14	TRBJ2-7	CASSLDFTSYEQYF	TGCGCCAGCAGCTTGGACTTTACCTCCTACGAGCAGTACTTC
TRBV4-2	.	few	14	TRBJ1-2	CASTPQDSQYGYTF	TGTGCCAGCACCCCTCAGGATAGCCAGTATGGCTACACCTTC
TRBV5-4	TRBD1	.	17	TRBJ2-6	CASSSGQGDSGANVLTF	TGTGCCAGCAGCTCAGGACAGGGAGATAGTGGGGCCAACGTCCTGACTTTC
TRBV3-1/TRBV3-2	.	.	14	TRBJ2-7	CASSPSPGSPEQYF	TGTGCCAGCAGCCCATCTCCGGGCAGCCCCGAGCAGTACTTC
TRBV29-1	.	.	12	TRBJ1-2	CSAGGRDYGYTF	TGCAGCGCGGGAGGGAGAGACTATGGCTACACCTTC
TRBV27	.	.	16	TRBJ2-2	CASRGEGLVSSGELFF	TGTGCCAGCCGGGGAGAGGGCCTGGTCTCGTCCGGGGAGCTGTTTTTT
TRBV3-1/TRBV3-2	TRBD2	.	16	TRBJ2-1	CASSQISGGVMNEQFF	TGTGCCAGCAGCCAAATAAGCGGGGGGGTTATGAATGAGCAGTTCTTC
TRBV12-5	TRBD1	.	16	TRBJ2-5	CASGPGQGGIGETQYF	TGTGCTAGTGGACCGGGACAGGGGGGAATCGGAGAGACCCAGTACTTC
TRBV2	.	few	14	TRBJ2-6	CASKEGAGANVLTF	TGTGCCAGCAAGGAAGGAGCTGGGGCCAACGTCCTGACTTTC
TRBV19	.	.	14	TRBJ2-2	CASTSRQNTGELFF	TGTGCCAGTACATCGAGACAGAACACCGGGGAGCTGTTTTTT
TRBV6-5	TRBD1	.	15	TRBJ1-3	CASSRDSESGNTIYF	TGTGCCAGCAGCCGGGACAGCGAGTCTGGAAACACCATATATTTT
TRBV19	.	.	13	TRBJ1-2	CASSLRGGNGYTF	TGTGCCAGTAGTCTGAGAGGGGGAAATGGCTACACCTTC
TRBV5-1	.	.	14	TRBJ1-1	CASSRQALSTEAFF	TGCGCCAGCAGTAGACAGGCCCTGAGCACTGAAGCTTTCTTT
TRBV5-1	TRBD1	once	15	TRBJ1-1	CASSLDYAGGTEAFF	TGCGCCAGCAGCTTGGATTACGCAGGGGGTACTGAAGCTTTCTTT
TRBV24-1	.	.	17	TRBJ1-2	CATSDPLTGGGGSGYTF	TGTGCCACCAGTGATCCTCTCACGGGGGGCGGTGGTAGTGGCTACACCTTC
TRBV28	.	.	16	TRBJ1-4	CASSSPHSVPGGGLFF	TGTGCCAGCAGTTCGCCCCACAGTGTGCCGGGTGGGGGACTGTTTTTT
TRBV29-1	.	.	14	TRBJ1-1	CSVTLRTANTEAFF	TGCAGCGTTACCTTGAGGACAGCGAACACTGAAGCTTTCTTT
TRBV28	.	.	16	TRBJ2-3	CASTPASHSRTDTQYF	TGTGCCAGCACCCCCGCTAGTCATTCCCGCACAGATACGCAGTATTTT
TRBV15	.	.	16	TRBJ1-4	CATSRYRARAGEKLFF	TGTGCCACCAGCAGGTACAGGGCCAGGGCTGGTGAAAAACTGTTTTTT
TRBV7-3	TRBD1	.	12	TRBJ1-1	CAIRTGGSEAFF	TGTGCCATAAGAACAGGGGGCTCTGAAGCTTTCTTT
TRBV5-1	.	.	14	TRBJ2-7	CASSLQSIGYEQYF	TGCGCCAGCAGCTTACAGAGTATCGGGTACGAGCAGTACTTC
TRBV6-5	TRBD1	.	15	TRBJ1-6	CATDRGRDSSSPLHF	TGTGCCACCGACAGGGGAAGGGATAGTAGTTCACCCCTCCACTTT
TRBV7-2	.	.	14	TRBJ1-1	CASSPGRENTEAFF	TGTGCCAGCAGCCCGGGACGGGAGAACACTGAAGCTTTCTTT
TRBV5-1	.	.	13	TRBJ1-1	CASSLSKGAEAFF	TGCGCCAGCAGCTTGTCTAAGGGCGCTGAAGCTTTCTTT
TRBV27	TRBD1	.	14	TRBJ2-1	CASSLGTGEYEQFF	TGTGCCAGCAGTCTAGGGACAGGGGAGTATGAGCAGTTCTTC
TRBV19	.	.	15	TRBJ1-4	CATHDGSFNNEKLFF	TGTGCCACCCATGACGGATCCTTCAATAATGAAAAACTGTTTTTT
TRBV2	.	.	14	TRBJ2-3	CASREQGPTDTQYF	TGTGCCAGCAGAGAGCAGGGGCCCACAGATACGCAGTATTTT
TRBV28	.	.	17	TRBJ2-2	CASSPVTGNVNTGELFF	TGTGCCAGCAGTCCCGTGACGGGCAATGTGAACACCGGGGAGCTGTTTTTT
TRBV12-3/TRBV12-4	.	.	13	TRBJ1-1	CASTPWGLTEAFF	TGTGCCAGCACCCCTTGGGGGCTTACTGAAGCTTTCTTT
TRBV18	TRBD1	.	14	TRBJ2-7	CASSPTGGAYEQYF	TGTGCCAGCTCACCAACAGGGGGCGCGTACGAGCAGTACTTC
TRBV30	.	.	14	TRBJ1-6	CAWSPRGHNSPLHF	TGTGCCTGGAGTCCCCGGGGACATAATTCACCCCTCCACTTT
TRBV28	TRBD1	.	17	TRBJ1-2	CASSQTRQGWGSSGYTF	TGTGCCAGCAGTCAGACCCGACAGGGATGGGGGTCTAGTGGCTACACCTTC
TRBV29-1	.	.	14	TRBJ2-5	CSAGIKTSAETQYF	TGCAGCGCTGGAATTAAAACTAGTGCGGAGACCCAGTACTTC
TRBV7-2	.	.	14	TRBJ1-4	CASSSPSPNEKLFF	TGTGCCAGCAGCTCCCCTTCCCCCAATGAAAAACTGTTTTTT
TRBV6-2/TRBV6-3	.	once	14	TRBJ1-2	CASSSGQPNYGYTF	TGTGCCAGCAGTTCCGGACAGCCTAACTATGGCTACACCTTC
TRBV5-8	.	.	15	TRBJ2-1	CASSLGQSSYNEQFF	TGTGCCAGCAGCTTGGGCCAGAGCTCCTACAATGAGCAGTTCTTC
TRBV7-6	.	.	14	TRBJ1-5	CASSSDSLNQPQHF	TGTGCCAGCAGCTCGGACAGCCTTAATCAGCCCCAGCATTTT